The T cell receptor (beta chain) under discussion was sequenced for a study of vaccination and CD4 T cells after COVID-19. Stated treatment: approximately 11-day PBMC culture with coronavirus spike peptide pools or control peptides (ViraFEST assay). Prior to the COVID-19 pandemic (2011-2018), the unexposed donor's CD4+ T cells were collected. Researchers grew the cells for nine to eleven days and then pulled out CD4+ T cells by negative selection. In the case of this clonotype: The antigen remains unidentified.

The CDR3 runs to 15 residues. The V segment lost 4 bases and the J segment 3 bases; nucleotides outside the gene matches: 5. Germline V gene data show CDR1 as SGDLS and CDR2 as YYNGEE. Sequence data for DNA of cultured CD4+ T cells were generated by the Oncomine TCR Beta short-read assay. Using its own MiXCR run on the PCR reads, TCRdb lists one record per CDR3 protein. Among about 2,600 distinct CDR3 sequences, under 45% were seen once, and the ten largest hold around 45%. This chain connects TRBV9 to TRBJ2-3; 10 nucleotides align to TRBD2. Sequencing was carried out using CD4+ T cells from blood, cultured in vitro. This TCR came from a human donor in good health. CDR3 protein: CASSSGLAPTDTQYF. The CDR3, as DNA: TGTGCCAGCAGCTCGGGACTAGCGCCGACAGATACGCAGTATTTT.